This T cell receptor (beta chain) was recovered during a study of response to subunit inactivated influenza vaccine. General study findings and limits: The authors suggested that few new T cells are recruited per seasonal influenza vaccination.

TCRdb fed the RT-PCR reads into MiXCR, producing one record per CDR3 protein. Of about 300,000 distinct CDR3 sequences detected, 21% appear once; the ten largest clones hold 10%. V lost 5 bases and J 0 bases, leaving 13 bases between the germline ends. This CDR3 region has 15 residues. From germline, CDR1 is MNHEY and CDR2 SMNVEV (reference sequence). This clonotype was seen repeatedly, ten times or more. Its antigen is unknown. The TCR was taken from a man aged 50 to 69 who received an inactivated influenza vaccine. The chain has TRBV27 and TRBJ2-5; D uncertain. The sequencing here drew on PBMCs from blood, taken approximately 22 months after vaccination. CDR3 DNA: TGTGCCAGCAGTCCACAGATAGCAGACCAAGAGACCCAGTACTTC. Residues: CASSPQIADQETQYF.